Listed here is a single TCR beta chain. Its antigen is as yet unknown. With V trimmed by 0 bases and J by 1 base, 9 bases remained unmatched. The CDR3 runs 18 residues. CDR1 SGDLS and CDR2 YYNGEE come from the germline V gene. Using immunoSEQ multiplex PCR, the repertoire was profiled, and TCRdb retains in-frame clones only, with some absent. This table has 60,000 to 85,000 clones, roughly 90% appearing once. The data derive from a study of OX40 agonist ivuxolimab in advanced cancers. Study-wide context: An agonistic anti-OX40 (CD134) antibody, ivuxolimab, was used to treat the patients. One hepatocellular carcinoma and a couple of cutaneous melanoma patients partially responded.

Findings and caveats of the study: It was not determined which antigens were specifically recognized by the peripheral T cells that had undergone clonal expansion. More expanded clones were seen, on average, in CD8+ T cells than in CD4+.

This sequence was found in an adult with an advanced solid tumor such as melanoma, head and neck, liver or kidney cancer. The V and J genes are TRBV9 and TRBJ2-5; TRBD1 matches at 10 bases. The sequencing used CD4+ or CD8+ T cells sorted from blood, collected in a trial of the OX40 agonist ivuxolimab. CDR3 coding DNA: TGTGCCAGCAGCGTAGGTGCCGGGACAGGGGTCCCCCAAGAGACCCAGTACTTC. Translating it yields CASSVGAGTGVPQETQYF.